Listed below are T cell receptor beta chains from one sample, sequenced in a study of blood T cell repertoires in COVID-19. The protocol was immunoSEQ multiplex PCR, while the TCRdb copy is restricted to in-frame clones and leaves out a portion. The table includes around 69,000 clones, around 84% detected once. Source material: peripheral blood. All receptors derive from a man between 45 and 60 years old with active COVID-19. Each CDR3 is given with its conserved first and last residue. D genes are given only for firm matches. A clone size is listed for some rows: how often the clone was seen (once, few, many), or a class if it is expanded.

j_call | v_call | d_call | clone_size | cdr3_nt | cdr3_aa
TRBJ2-2 | TRBV7-6 | TRBD1 | - | TGTGCCAGCAGAGCGACAGGGGGCTACACCGGGGAGCTGTTTTTT | CASRATGGYTGELFF
TRBJ2-2 | TRBV10-1 | TRBD2 | - | TGCGCCAGCAGCCCCGGCGCCCTAGCGGCCACCGGGGAGCTGTTTTTT | CASSPGALAATGELFF
TRBJ2-1 | TRBV6-5 | - | - | TGTGCCAGCATCAGGGTTTCCTACAATGAGCAGTTCTTC | CASIRVSYNEQFF
TRBJ2-1 | TRBV12-3/TRBV12-4 | - | - | TGTGCCAGCAGGGATCCCGCTAGAAGTGAGCAGTTCTTC | CASRDPARSEQFF
TRBJ2-3 | TRBV5-5 | - | - | TGTGCCAGCAGCCCGAGGGGACTTGATCGCACAGATACGCAGTATTTT | CASSPRGLDRTDTQYF
TRBJ2-1 | TRBV6-5 | - | once | TGTGCCAGCAGTTTTACAGGGTTTGAGCAGTTCTTC | CASSFTGFEQFF
TRBJ2-3 | TRBV24-1 | TRBD2 | - | TGTGCCACCAGTGATTTAGGCGGGAGTGGCACAGATACGCAGTATTTT | CATSDLGGSGTDTQYF
TRBJ2-5 | TRBV7-3 | - | - | TGTGCCAGCAGCATTAGCGGAAAAGAGACCCAGTACTTC | CASSISGKETQYF
TRBJ1-6 | TRBV6-6 | - | - | TGTGCCAGCAGAAACTACCCCTCACCCCTCCACTTT | CASRNYPSPLHF
TRBJ2-2 | TRBV9 | TRBD1 | - | TGTGCCAGCAGCCTAGGGGGCCTCAGTCGAGGCGGGGAGCTGTTTTTT | CASSLGGLSRGGELFF
TRBJ2-5 | TRBV10-1 | TRBD2 | - | TGCGCCAGCAGTCCCGGACTAGCGGGTTACCAAGAGACCCAGTACTTC | CASSPGLAGYQETQYF
TRBJ2-3 | TRBV29-1 | TRBD1 | once | TGCAGCGTTGGTGGGACAGGGATCCGCACAGATACGCAGTATTTT | CSVGGTGIRTDTQYF
TRBJ1-1 | TRBV7-3 | - | - | TGTGCCAGCAGCTTGATGACTGACAGTGAAGCTTTCTTT | CASSLMTDSEAFF
TRBJ2-5 | TRBV4-1 | TRBD1 | - | TGCGCCGGTCATTGGGACAGACGAGAGACCCAGTACTTC | CAGHWDRRETQYF
TRBJ1-2 | TRBV5-1 | - | - | TGCGCCAGCAGCTCGGATGGCGGAGCTAACTATGGCTACACCTTC | CASSSDGGANYGYTF
TRBJ2-1 | TRBV19 | - | - | TGTGCCAGTAGTATTCAGGGGCCCTACAATGAGCAGTTCTTC | CASSIQGPYNEQFF
TRBJ1-5 | TRBV6-1 | - | - | TGTGCCAGCAGTGAACAGTGGTCGTTCGGCAATCAGCCCCAGCATTTT | CASSEQWSFGNQPQHF
TRBJ2-2 | TRBV2 | TRBD1 | - | TGTGCCAGCAGTGAACGAGGGGGCGAGTTGAACACCGGGGAGCTGTTTTTT | CASSERGGELNTGELFF
TRBJ1-4 | TRBV5-5 | - | - | TGTGCCAGCAGACCCGACAGTGCAACTAATGAAAAACTGTTTTTT | CASRPDSATNEKLFF
TRBJ2-7 | TRBV19 | TRBD1 | - | TGTGCCAGTAGCATGGGGGACAGGGGCTACGAGCAGTACTTC | CASSMGDRGYEQYF
TRBJ1-1 | TRBV7-9 | TRBD1 | - | TGTGCCAGCAGCCCCCGGGCAGGGGGAAGGAGAAACACTGAAGCTTTCTTT | CASSPRAGGRRNTEAFF
TRBJ1-4 | TRBV30 | - | - | TGTGCCTGGAGTGCCGTTAGAGGGAATAATGAAAAACTGTTTTTT | CAWSAVRGNNEKLFF
TRBJ1-1 | TRBV6-2/TRBV6-3 | TRBD1 | - | TGTGCCAGCAGTACCCACAATACAGGGGCGACTGAAGCTTTCTTT | CASSTHNTGATEAFF
TRBJ1-6 | TRBV3-1/TRBV3-2 | - | few | TGTGCCAGCAGCCACTCCTCGTACCAGGGACCCCTCCACTTT | CASSHSSYQGPLHF
TRBJ2-3 | TRBV10-1 | - | - | TGCGCCAGCAGTGAGTCGAGGGGGTTTAAGCCAGATACGCAGTATTTT | CASSESRGFKPDTQYF
TRBJ1-2 | TRBV24-1 | TRBD1 | - | TGTGCCACCAGTGAAGCCGGGACAGGGGCTGGCTACACCTTC | CATSEAGTGAGYTF
TRBJ2-5 | TRBV7-9 | TRBD1 | - | TGTGCCAGCAGCTGGGGACGACAGGGGAGGTTCCAAGAGACCCAGTACTTC | CASSWGRQGRFQETQYF
TRBJ2-1 | TRBV5-5 | - | - | TGTGCCAGCAGCCGGGACTTGTACAATGAGCAGTTCTTC | CASSRDLYNEQFF
TRBJ2-5 | TRBV7-8 | - | - | TGTGCCAGCAGCTTTGGGGGCAGCGAGACCCAGTACTTC | CASSFGGSETQYF
TRBJ2-7 | TRBV6-5 | - | - | TGTGCCAGCAGTTACCGTGGTAGCGCTTCCTACGAGCAGTACTTC | CASSYRGSASYEQYF
TRBJ2-1 | TRBV7-2 | TRBD1 | - | TGTGCCAGCAGCTTAGAACAGGGGGTCGGGAATGAGCAGTTCTTC | CASSLEQGVGNEQFF
TRBJ2-1 | TRBV6-2/TRBV6-3 | - | few | TGTGCCAGCAGTTACGGGGCAGCCTTCGGTTCTTACAATGAGCAGTTCTTC | CASSYGAAFGSYNEQFF
TRBJ2-5 | TRBV9 | TRBD1 | - | TGTGCCAGCAGCGCGCGACAGGGAAATGAGGAGACCCAGTACTTC | CASSARQGNEETQYF
TRBJ1-2 | TRBV30 | - | - | TGTGCCTGGAGCCAAGGGGCTTCTGATGGCTACACCTTC | CAWSQGASDGYTF
TRBJ1-1 | TRBV18 | - | - | TGTGCCAGCTCACCAGCTACCCTGGGGGCGACTGAAGCTTTCTTT | CASSPATLGATEAFF
TRBJ2-3 | TRBV29-1 | - | - | TGCAGCGTTGAGCTCCTGAGAGCTAGTAGCACAGATACGCAGTATTTT | CSVELLRASSTDTQYF
TRBJ2-3 | TRBV27 | TRBD2 | - | TGTGCCAGCAGTTTCCCATCCCGGGAGGAGGTGGCAGATACGCAGTATTTT | CASSFPSREEVADTQYF
TRBJ2-2 | TRBV4-1 | - | - | TGCGCCAGCAGCCAAGCCAGCAGGGACACCGGGGAGCTGTTTTTT | CASSQASRDTGELFF